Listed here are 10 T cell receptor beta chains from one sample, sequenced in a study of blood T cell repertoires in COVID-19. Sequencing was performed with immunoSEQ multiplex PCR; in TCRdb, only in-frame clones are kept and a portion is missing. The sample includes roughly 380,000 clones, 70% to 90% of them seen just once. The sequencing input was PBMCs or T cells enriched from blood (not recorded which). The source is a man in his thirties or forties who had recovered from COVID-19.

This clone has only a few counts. CDR3 DNA sequence: TGTGCCAGCAGCCAATGGACAGGAACGAACACCGGGGAGCTGTTTTTT. Residues: CASSQWTGTNTGELFF. The chain recombines TRBV3-1 (or the pseudogene TRBV3-2) with TRBJ2-2; the match to TRBD1 covers 7 bases. The trim removed 2 bases at V and 0 bases at J, leaving 3 bases unmatched. The CDR3 length is 16 residues. Germline CDR1 LGHDT, CDR2 YNNKEL (reference sequence).

The CDR3 DNA sequence: TGTGCCAGCGGACAGGGGATTTCTTCCAATCAGCCCCAGCATTTT. As protein: CASGQGISSNQPQHF. V gene TRBV2 combines with J gene TRBJ1-5; 9 bases are a match to TRBD1. The CDR3 totals 15 residues. Germline trimming cut 8 bases from V and 3 bases from J; bases unmatched to any gene: 8. Germline V lookup: CDR1 SNHLY, CDR2 FYNNEI.

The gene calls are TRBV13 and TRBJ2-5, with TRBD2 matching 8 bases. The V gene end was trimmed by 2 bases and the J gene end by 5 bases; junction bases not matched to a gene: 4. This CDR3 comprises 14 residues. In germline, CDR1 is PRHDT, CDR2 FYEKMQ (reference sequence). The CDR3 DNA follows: TGTGCCAGCAGCTTAAGCGGGGGAGGGGAGACCCAGTACTTC. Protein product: CASSLSGGGETQYF.

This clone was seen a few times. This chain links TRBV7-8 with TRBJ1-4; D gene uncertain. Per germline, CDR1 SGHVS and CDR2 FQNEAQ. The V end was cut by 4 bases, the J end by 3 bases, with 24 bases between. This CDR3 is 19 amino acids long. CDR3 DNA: TGTGCCAGCAGCTCGAACCCTAGGACTCTCCGGCGGGCTAATGAAAAACTGTTTTTT. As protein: CASSSNPRTLRRANEKLFF.

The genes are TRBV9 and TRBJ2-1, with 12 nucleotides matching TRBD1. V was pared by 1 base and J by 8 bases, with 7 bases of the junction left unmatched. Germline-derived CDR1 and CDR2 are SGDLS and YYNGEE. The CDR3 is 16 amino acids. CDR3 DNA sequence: TGTGCCAGCAGCGTACGAGGGACAGGGGGCTCCGATGAGCAGTTCTTC. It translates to CASSVRGTGGSDEQFF.

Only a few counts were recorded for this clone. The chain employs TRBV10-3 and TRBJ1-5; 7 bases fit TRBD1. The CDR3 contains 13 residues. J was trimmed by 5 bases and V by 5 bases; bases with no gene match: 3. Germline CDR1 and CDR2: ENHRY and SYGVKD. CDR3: CAISTGADQPQHF. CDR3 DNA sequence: TGTGCCATCAGTACAGGGGCCGATCAGCCCCAGCATTTT.

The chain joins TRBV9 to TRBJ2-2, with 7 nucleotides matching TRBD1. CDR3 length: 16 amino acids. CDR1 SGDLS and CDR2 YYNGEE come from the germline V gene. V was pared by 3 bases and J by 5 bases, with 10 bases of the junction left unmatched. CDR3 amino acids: CASSDRQGPITGELFF. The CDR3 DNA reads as TGTGCCAGCAGCGACAGACAGGGACCTATAACCGGGGAGCTGTTTTTT.

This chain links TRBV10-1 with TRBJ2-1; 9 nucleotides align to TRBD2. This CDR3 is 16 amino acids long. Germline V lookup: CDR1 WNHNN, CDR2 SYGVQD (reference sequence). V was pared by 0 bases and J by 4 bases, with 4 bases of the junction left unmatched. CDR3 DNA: TGCGCCAGCAGTGAGTCAAGCGGGGGGAGATACAATGAGCAGTTCTTC. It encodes CASSESSGGRYNEQFF.

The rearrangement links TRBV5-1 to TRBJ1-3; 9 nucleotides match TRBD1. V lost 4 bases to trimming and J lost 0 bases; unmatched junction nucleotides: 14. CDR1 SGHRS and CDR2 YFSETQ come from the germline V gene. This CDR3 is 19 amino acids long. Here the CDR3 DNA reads TGCGCCAGCAGCCCAGGGACAGGGCTTGGGGCTGGCTCTGGAAACACCATATATTTT. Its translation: CASSPGTGLGAGSGNTIYF.

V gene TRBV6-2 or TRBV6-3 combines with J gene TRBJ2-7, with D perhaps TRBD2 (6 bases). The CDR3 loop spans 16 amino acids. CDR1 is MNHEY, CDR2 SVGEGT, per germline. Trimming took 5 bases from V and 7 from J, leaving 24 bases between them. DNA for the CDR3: TGTGCCAGCAGTGACCGGGTACGGGGGAGCGATCGGGAGCAGTACTTC. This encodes CASSDRVRGSDREQYF.